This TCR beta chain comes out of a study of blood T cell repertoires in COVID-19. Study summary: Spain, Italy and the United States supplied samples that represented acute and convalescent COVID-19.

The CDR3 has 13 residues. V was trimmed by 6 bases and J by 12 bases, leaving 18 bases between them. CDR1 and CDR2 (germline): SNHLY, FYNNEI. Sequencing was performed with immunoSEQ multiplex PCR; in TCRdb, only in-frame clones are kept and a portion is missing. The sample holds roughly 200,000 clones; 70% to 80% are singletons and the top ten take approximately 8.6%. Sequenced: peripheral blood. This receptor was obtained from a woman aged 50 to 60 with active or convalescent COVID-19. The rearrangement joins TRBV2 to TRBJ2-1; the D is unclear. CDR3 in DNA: TGTGCCAGCAGCGACGACACGCGAAAGGCGCAGTTCTTC. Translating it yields CASSDDTRKAQFF.